One and the same sample provided the 14 T cell receptor beta chains below, sequenced in a study of naive and memory T cell subsets. An equimolar mix of two oligonucleotides served as the beta constant-region primer for TRBC1 and TRBC2. Each CDR3 protein gets one entry after TCRdb re-called the UMI-ligation and nested PCR reads with MiXCR. Among about 85,000 distinct CDR3 sequences listed, over 10% were seen once. The sample was central memory CD4+ T cells from blood. Receptors originate from a human donor in good health.

This clonotype was counted many times. The chain uses TRBV7-6 and TRBJ2-5; the D gene is possibly TRBD1 (6 bases). V dropped 5 bases and J dropped 5 bases, with 12 bases sitting between them. This CDR3 region has 13 residues. The V gene's germline CDR1 is SGHVS and CDR2 FNYEAQ. CDR3 amino acids: CASSHNRDETQYF. Here the CDR3 DNA reads TGTGCCAGCAGCCACAACAGGGATGAGACCCAGTACTTC.

The V gene is TRBV12-3 or TRBV12-4, the J gene TRBJ2-7, with 10 bases lining up with TRBD2. The length of the CDR3 is 15 residues. V was clipped by 1 base and J by 6 bases; unmatched bases: 6. As DNA, the CDR3 is TGTGCCAGCAGTTTAGATCGAGCGGGAGGGGGCGAGCAGTACTTC. Translating it yields CASSLDRAGGGEQYF.

The chain carries TRBV7-6 and TRBJ1-6; D is possibly TRBD1 (6 bases). CDR1 is SGHVS and CDR2 is FNYEAQ in the germline V gene. The CDR3 sequence is 15 residues long. V lost 0 bases and J lost 9, with 12 bases in between. The CDR3 nucleotides are TGTGCCAGCAGCTTAGCAACGGGGGGCGGTTCACCCCTCCACTTT. This encodes CASSLATGGGSPLHF.

At least ten counts were recorded for this clonotype. V is TRBV12-3 or TRBV12-4 and J is TRBJ2-3; no definite D call. The V gene lost 5 bases and the J gene lost 6 bases, with 6 bases spanning the gap. The CDR3 is 11 amino acids. CDR3 in DNA: TGTGCCAGCAGTGCCAAGGATACGCAGTATTTT. Translating gives CASSAKDTQYF.

This clonotype was seen more than once but under ten times. The V and J genes are TRBV12-3 or TRBV12-4 and TRBJ2-1; D unclear. The CDR3 length is 14 residues. Trimming took 2 bases from V and 12 from J, leaving 17 bases between them. As DNA, the CDR3 is TGTGCCAGCAGTTTACTGGTTGGAGAGGTTGGGCAGTTCTTC. This encodes CASSLLVGEVGQFF.

This chain's CDR3 is CASSSGPLYEQYF. CDR3 in DNA: TGTGCCAGCAGCTCCGGACCCCTCTACGAGCAGTACTTC. The V gene is TRBV7-7, the J gene TRBJ2-7; D remains ambiguous. Trimming took 4 bases from V and 3 from J, leaving 10 bases between them. The CDR3 extends over 13 amino acids. Germline CDR1 reads SSHAT; CDR2 reads FNYEAQ (reference sequence).

The CDR3 loop reads CASSEGGWLAGTNYEQYF. CDR3 bases: TGTGCCAGCAGCGAGGGGGGTTGGCTAGCGGGGACAAACTACGAGCAGTACTTC. This rearrangement joins TRBV28 to TRBJ2-7; TRBD2 matches 9 bases. The CDR3 sequence is 18 residues long. CDR1 is MDHEN and CDR2 is SYDVKM in the germline V gene. J lost 3 bases, V lost 6 bases, and 18 bases had no gene match. The whole variable domain, remainder taken from reference TRBV28 and TRBJ2-7, is DVKVTQSSRYLVKRTGEKVFLECVQDMDHENMFWYRQDPGLGLRLIYFSYDVKMKEKGDIPEGYSVSREKKERFSLILESASTNQTSMYLCASSEGGWLAGTNYEQYFGPGTRLTVT.

Ten or more counts support this clonotype. This chain links TRBV20-1 with TRBJ2-3, with TRBD2 identical over 8 bases. This CDR3 comprises 15 residues. After removal of 0 bases from V and 3 bases from J, the junction contained 5 bases not matched to a gene. Germline CDR1 reads DFQATT; CDR2 reads SNEGSKA (reference sequence). The CDR3 DNA reads TGCAGTGCTAGAGAAACTAGCGGACCGACAGATACGCAGTATTTT. Translated, it gives CSARETSGPTDTQYF.

In nucleotides, the CDR3 is TGCAGTGCTAGGGGAGGGACAGGGGGCTGGAACTATGGCTACACCTTC. Translating it yields CSARGGTGGWNYGYTF. The chain has TRBV20-1 and TRBJ1-2; 12 bases are a match to TRBD1. This CDR3 is built from 16 residues. Germline CDR1 is DFQATT and CDR2 is SNEGSKA (reference sequence). The J segment lost 2 bases and the V segment lost 3 bases, leaving 7 bases of the junction unmatched.

This chain connects TRBV7-9 to TRBJ1-4; D may be TRBD1 (6 bases). There are 15 residues in the CDR3. Trimming took 6 bases from V and 3 from J, leaving 14 bases between them. Germline V CDR1 and CDR2: SEHNR, FQNEAQ (reference sequence). The CDR3 DNA reads as TGTGCCAGCAGTCCATCCAGGGGCGCTAATGAAAAACTGTTTTTT. It yields the protein CASSPSRGANEKLFF.

This chain connects TRBV11-2 to TRBJ2-7; D is uncertain. Deletions cut 2 bases from V and 6 bases from J, with 5 bases between. The CDR3 totals 11 residues. Looked up from germline, CDR1 is SGHAT and CDR2 is FQNNGV. The CDR3 DNA reads TGTGCCAGCAGCTTAAGTAGCGAGCAGTACTTC. This encodes CASSLSSEQYF.

V is TRBV28 and J is TRBJ1-2; 9 bases map to TRBD1. Germline trimming cut 8 bases from V and 1 base from J; bases unmatched to any gene: 2. Germline V CDR1 and CDR2: MDHEN, SYDVKM. This CDR3 is built from 13 residues. CDR3 nucleotides: TGTGCCAGCCGGACAGGGGTTAACTATGGCTACACCTTC. This translates into CASRTGVNYGYTF.

This clonotype came up many times. The gene calls are TRBV20-1 and TRBJ2-7; possibly TRBD1 or TRBD2 for D (6 bases each). V gave up 6 bases and J gave up 5 bases, with 20 bases separating them. This CDR3 is 14 amino acids long. CDR1 and CDR2 from the germline V gene are DFQATT and SNEGSKA (reference sequence). In DNA form, the CDR3 reads TGCAGTGCCCTAAGGGGGACTGAGATCGACGAGCAGTACTTC. This encodes CSALRGTEIDEQYF.

This clonotype was detected many times. CDR3 coding DNA: TGTGCCATCGGAACCCGGACAGGGAGCACTGAAGCTTTCTTT. Amino acid sequence: CAIGTRTGSTEAFF. This chain connects TRBV10-3 to TRBJ1-1; 8 bases map to TRBD1. The CDR3 is 14 amino acids. Germline loops: CDR1 ENHRY, CDR2 SYGVKD. With 8 bases clipped from V and 4 bases from J, the junction kept 9 bases outside the gene matches.